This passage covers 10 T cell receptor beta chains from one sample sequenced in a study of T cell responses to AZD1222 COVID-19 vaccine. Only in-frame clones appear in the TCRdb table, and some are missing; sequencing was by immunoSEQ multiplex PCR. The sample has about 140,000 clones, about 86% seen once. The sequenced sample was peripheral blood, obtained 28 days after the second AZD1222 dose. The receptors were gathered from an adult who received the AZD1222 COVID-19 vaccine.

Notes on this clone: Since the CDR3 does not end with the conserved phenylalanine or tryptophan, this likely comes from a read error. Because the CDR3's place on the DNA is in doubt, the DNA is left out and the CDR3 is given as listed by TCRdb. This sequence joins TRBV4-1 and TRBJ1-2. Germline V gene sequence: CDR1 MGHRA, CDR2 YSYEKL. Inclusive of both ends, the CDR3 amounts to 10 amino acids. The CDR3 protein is CASSQDGCSP.

The CDR3 loop reads CASSTQQGTNSPLHF. The CDR3 nucleotides are TGTGCCAGCAGTACGCAACAGGGTACAAATTCACCCCTCCACTTT. The rearrangement links TRBV6-4 to TRBJ1-6, with TRBD1 as a possible D gene (6 bases). This CDR3 region has 15 residues. CDR1 is MRHNA, CDR2 SNTAGT, per germline. Trimming shortened V by 5 bases and J by 7 bases, and 15 bases separated the two germline ends.

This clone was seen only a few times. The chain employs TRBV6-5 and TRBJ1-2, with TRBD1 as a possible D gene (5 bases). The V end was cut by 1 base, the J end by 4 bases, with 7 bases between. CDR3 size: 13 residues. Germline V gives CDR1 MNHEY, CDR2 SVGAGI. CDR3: CASSYYGTYGYTF. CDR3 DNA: TGTGCCAGCAGTTACTACGGGACCTATGGCTACACCTTC.

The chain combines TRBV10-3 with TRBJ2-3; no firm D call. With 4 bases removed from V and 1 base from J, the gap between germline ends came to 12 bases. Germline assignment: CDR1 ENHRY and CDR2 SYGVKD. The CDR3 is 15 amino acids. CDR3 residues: CAISARVDGTDTQYF. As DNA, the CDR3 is TGTGCCATCAGTGCAAGGGTGGACGGCACAGATACGCAGTATTTT.

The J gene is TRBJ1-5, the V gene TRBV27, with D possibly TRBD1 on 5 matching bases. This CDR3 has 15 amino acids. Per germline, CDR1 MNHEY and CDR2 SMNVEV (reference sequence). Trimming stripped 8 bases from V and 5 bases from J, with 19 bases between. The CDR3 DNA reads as TGTGCCAGCGCCACCACGGACACGTCCTATCAGCCCCAGCATTTT. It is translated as CASATTDTSYQPQHF.

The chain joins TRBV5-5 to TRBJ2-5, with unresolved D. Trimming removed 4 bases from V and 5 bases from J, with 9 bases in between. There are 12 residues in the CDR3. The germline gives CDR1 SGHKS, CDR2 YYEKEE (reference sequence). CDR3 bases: TGTGCCAGCAGCGTAATTGGTGAGACCCAGTACTTC. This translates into CASSVIGETQYF.

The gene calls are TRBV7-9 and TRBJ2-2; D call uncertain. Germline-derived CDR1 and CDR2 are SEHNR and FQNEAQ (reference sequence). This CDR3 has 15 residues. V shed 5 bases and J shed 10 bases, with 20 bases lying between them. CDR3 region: CASSAPALNPEELFF. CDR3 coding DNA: TGTGCCAGCAGCGCGCCCGCTCTAAACCCCGAGGAGCTGTTTTTT. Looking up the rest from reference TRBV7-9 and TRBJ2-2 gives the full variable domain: DTGVSQNPRHKITKRGQNVTFRCDPISEHNRLYWYRQTLGQGPEFLTYFQNEAQLEKSRLLSDRFSAERPKGSFSTLEIQRTEQGDSAMYLCASSAPALNPEELFFGEGSRLTVL.

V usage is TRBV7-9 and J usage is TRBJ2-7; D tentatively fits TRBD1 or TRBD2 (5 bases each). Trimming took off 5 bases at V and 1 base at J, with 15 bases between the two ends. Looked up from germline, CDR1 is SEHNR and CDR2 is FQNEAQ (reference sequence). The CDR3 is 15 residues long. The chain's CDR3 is CASSPRDGISYEQYF. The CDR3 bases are TGTGCCAGCAGCCCGAGGGACGGGATATCCTACGAGCAGTACTTC.

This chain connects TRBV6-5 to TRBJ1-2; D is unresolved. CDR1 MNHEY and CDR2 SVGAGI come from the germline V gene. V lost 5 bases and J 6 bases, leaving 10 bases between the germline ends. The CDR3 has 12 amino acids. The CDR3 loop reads CASSPTPNGYTF. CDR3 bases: TGTGCCAGCAGTCCGACACCGAATGGCTACACCTTC.

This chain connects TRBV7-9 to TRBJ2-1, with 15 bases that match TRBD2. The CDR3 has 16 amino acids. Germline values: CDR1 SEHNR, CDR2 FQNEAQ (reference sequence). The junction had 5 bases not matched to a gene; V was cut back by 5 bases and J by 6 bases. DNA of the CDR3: TGTGCCAGCAGCCCCAGGACTAGCGGGGGGGCCAATGAGCAGTTCTTC. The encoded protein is CASSPRTSGGANEQFF.